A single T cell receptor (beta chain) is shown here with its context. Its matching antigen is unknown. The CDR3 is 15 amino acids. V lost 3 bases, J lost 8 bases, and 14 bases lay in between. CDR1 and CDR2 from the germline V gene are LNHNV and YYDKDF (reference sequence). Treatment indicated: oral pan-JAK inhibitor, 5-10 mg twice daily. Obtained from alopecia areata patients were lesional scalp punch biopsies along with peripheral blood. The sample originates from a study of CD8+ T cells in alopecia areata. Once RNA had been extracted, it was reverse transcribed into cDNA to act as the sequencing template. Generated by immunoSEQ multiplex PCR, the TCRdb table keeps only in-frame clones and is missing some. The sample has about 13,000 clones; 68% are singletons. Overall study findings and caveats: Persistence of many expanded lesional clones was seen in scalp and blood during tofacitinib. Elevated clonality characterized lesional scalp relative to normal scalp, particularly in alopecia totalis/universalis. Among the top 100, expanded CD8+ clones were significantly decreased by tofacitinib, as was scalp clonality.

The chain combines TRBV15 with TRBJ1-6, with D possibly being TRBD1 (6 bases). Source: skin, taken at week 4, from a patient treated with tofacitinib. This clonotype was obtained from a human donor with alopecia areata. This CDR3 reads CATSRGWGAYSPLHF. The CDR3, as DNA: TGTGCCACCAGCAGGGGGTGGGGGGCCTATTCACCCCTCCACTTT.